These 14 T cell receptor beta chains originate from one sample sequenced in a study of cytomegalovirus exposure and HLA in healthy donors. PCR involved 60 Vbeta and 13 Jbeta primers. The method was immunoSEQ multiplex PCR; TCRdb's version includes in-frame clones alone and lacks a portion of them. Among fewer than 40,000 clones listed, 80% to 90% were seen once. The sample taken for sequencing was PBMCs. These receptors were collected from a young woman in good health and CMV-seronegative.

The chain employs TRBV19 and TRBJ2-1; 7 bases line up with TRBD2. V trimming: 6 bases; J trimming: 6 bases; junction bases outside the gene matches: 14. Germline-derived CDR1 and CDR2 are LNHDA and SQIVND (reference sequence). The CDR3 totals 16 residues. The CDR3 reads CASSAIGLAVSNEQFF. The CDR3, as DNA: TGTGCCAGTAGCGCTATTGGGCTAGCGGTAAGCAATGAGCAGTTCTTC.

V usage is TRBV7-9 and J usage is TRBJ1-1, with D unresolved. The CDR3 sequence is 14 residues long. The ends were cut back, 6 bases at V and 1 base at J, with 12 bases in the middle. Germline CDR1 and CDR2: SEHNR and FQNEAQ (reference sequence). CDR3 in DNA: TGTGCCAGCAGTTACCCCGGGAGGAACACTGAAGCTTTCTTT. Translating it yields CASSYPGRNTEAFF.

This chain connects TRBV7-2 to TRBJ2-3; TRBD2 agrees at 7 bases. The V and J ends lost 2 bases and 6 bases, in that order; junction bases with no gene match: 8. CDR3 length: 15 amino acids. Germline values: CDR1 SGHTA, CDR2 FQGNSA. The CDR3 DNA reads as TGTGCCAGCAGCTTATACGGGCTAGCGGCTGATACGCAGTATTTT. It encodes CASSLYGLAADTQYF.

J is TRBJ2-1 and V is TRBV29-1, with 7 bases aligning to TRBD1. Germline values: CDR1 SQVTM, CDR2 ANQGSEA. With V trimmed by 2 bases and J by 10 bases, 5 bases remained unmatched. The CDR3 extends over 12 amino acids. This CDR3 reads CSVENPTGEQFF. In DNA, the CDR3 is TGCAGCGTTGAAAACCCGACAGGGGAGCAGTTCTTC.

In this sample, this clone turned up a few times. The chain is built from TRBV10-3 and TRBJ2-5; 7 bases are shared with TRBD1. This CDR3 spans 14 amino acids. The V gene end was trimmed by 3 bases and the J gene end by 2 bases; junction bases not matched to a gene: 3. The V gene's germline CDR1 is ENHRY and CDR2 SYGVKD. CDR3 sequence (DNA): TGTGCCATCAGTGATGGGACAGCACAAGAGACCCAGTACTTC. Translation gives CAISDGTAQETQYF.

This clone has a single count. The junction departs from the called germline gene at one end, perhaps through a read error. The rearrangement links TRBV6-5 to TRBJ1-2, with a weak D call TRBD1 (5 bases). The CDR3 runs 13 residues. Germline values: CDR1 MNHEY, CDR2 SVGAGI. The CDR3 coding sequence is TGTGCCAGCAGGGCTCTCGGGGACTATGGCTACCCCTTC. Translation gives CASRALGDYGYPF.

This clone was observed a handful of times. The rearrangement joins TRBV7-3 to TRBJ2-1, with D maybe TRBD2 (7 bases). Deletions cut 4 bases from V and 5 bases from J, with 36 bases between. The CDR3 has 22 residues. Germline lookup yields CDR1 SGHTA and CDR2 FQGTGA. The CDR3 DNA reads as TGTGCCAGCAGCTGGGGGCGAGGGGGGGCTGGGGAACTGGGGGGGATGAACAATGAGCAGTTCTTC. Its protein product is CASSWGRGGAGELGGMNNEQFF.

Comments on this clone: The sample contains more than one DNA sequence encoding this CDR3. The rearrangement joins TRBV27 to TRBJ1-3; D ambiguous. The ends were cut back, 2 bases at V and 0 bases at J, with 8 bases in the middle. The CDR3 has 15 amino acids. Germline-derived CDR1 and CDR2 are MNHEY and SMNVEV (reference sequence). The DNA of the CDR3 is TGTGCCAGCAGTTTAAACGGAGGCTCTGGAAACACCATATATTTT. The encoded protein is CASSLNGGSGNTIYF.

This clone turned up a few times. The chain has TRBV6-4 and TRBJ2-3; 7 bases fit TRBD2. Per the germline V gene, CDR1 is MRHNA and CDR2 is SNTAGT. J gave up 3 bases and V 2 bases, and 5 bases lay outside the gene matches. This CDR3 comprises 15 residues. CDR3 nucleotides: TGTGCCAGCAGTGACGGCGCGGGGGAAACAGATACGCAGTATTTT. Translation: CASSDGAGETDTQYF.

Of note for this clone: One end of the junction varies from germline; a read error may be responsible. The genes are TRBV7-2 and TRBJ1-6; no firm D call. The CDR3 has 15 amino acids. Germline V gene lookup returns CDR1 SGHTA and CDR2 FQGNSA. In nucleotides, the CDR3 is TGTGCCAGCAGCTTTTACGGAGCCTATAATTCACCCCTCAACTTT. The encoded protein is CASSFYGAYNSPLNF.

The chain recombines TRBV4-3 with TRBJ1-2, with TRBD1 identical over 11 bases. The CDR3 contains 15 residues. V dropped 0 bases and J dropped 7; count of bases not matched to a gene: 4. Germline V gene sequence: CDR1 LGHNA, CDR2 YSLEER. The CDR3 nucleotides are TGCGCCAGCAGCCAAGAAGGACAGGGGGCAGGTGGCTACACCTTC. Its translation: CASSQEGQGAGGYTF.

This chain joins TRBV7-9 and TRBJ2-1; D is perhaps TRBD2 (5 bases). Trimming shortened V by 5 bases and J by 10 bases, and 12 bases separated the two germline ends. CDR1 and CDR2 (germline): SEHNR, FQNEAQ (reference sequence). The CDR3 is made up of 12 amino acids. The DNA for the CDR3 is TGTGCCAGCAGCCACCCGCGGAGGGAGCAGTTCTTC. It codes for CASSHPRREQFF.

This rearrangement joins TRBV11-2 to TRBJ2-7; possibly TRBD2 for D (6 bases). Germline values: CDR1 SGHAT, CDR2 FQNNGV. Trimming removed 1 base from V and 6 bases from J, with 10 bases in between. The CDR3 runs to 13 residues. The CDR3 DNA sequence: TGTGCCAGCAGCTTAGTGGAGGGAACCGAGCAGTACTTC. Protein product: CASSLVEGTEQYF. Using reference TRBV11-2 and TRBJ2-7 for the parts outside the CDR3, the full variable domain is EAGVAQSPRYKIIEKRQSVAFWCNPISGHATLYWYQQILGQGPKLLIQFQNNGVVDDSQLPKDRFSAERLKGVDSTLKIQPAKLEDSAVYLCASSLVEGTEQYFGPGTRLTVT.

DNA for the CDR3: TGCGCCAGCAGCCAAGGAGTATCGGGAAACACCATATATTTT. Its translation is CASSQGVSGNTIYF. This sequence joins TRBV4-3 and TRBJ1-3; D is uncertain. CDR3 size: 14 residues. Germline V lookup: CDR1 LGHNA, CDR2 YSLEER. Trimming pared 1 base from V and 4 bases from J, leaving 8 bases between.